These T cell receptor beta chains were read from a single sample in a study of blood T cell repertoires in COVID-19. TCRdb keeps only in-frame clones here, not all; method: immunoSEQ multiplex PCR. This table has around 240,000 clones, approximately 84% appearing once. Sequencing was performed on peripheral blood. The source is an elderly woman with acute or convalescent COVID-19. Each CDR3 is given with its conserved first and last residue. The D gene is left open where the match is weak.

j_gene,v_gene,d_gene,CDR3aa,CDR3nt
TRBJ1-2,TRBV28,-,CASSFSSGTSNYGYTF,TGTGCCAGCAGTTTCTCTTCAGGAACTTCTAACTATGGCTACACCTTC
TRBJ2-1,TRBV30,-,CAWSVAFDEQFF,TGTGCCTGGAGTGTAGCGTTCGATGAGCAGTTCTTC
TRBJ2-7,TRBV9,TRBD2,CASSPSGGSGYEQYF,TGTGCCAGCAGCCCCAGCGGGGGGAGCGGTTACGAGCAGTACTTC
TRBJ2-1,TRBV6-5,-,CASSRFSSGDEQFF,TGTGCCAGCAGCCGATTTTCCTCCGGGGATGAGCAGTTCTTC
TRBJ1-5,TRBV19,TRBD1,CASSVTGKGSNQPQHF,TGTGCCAGTAGTGTGACAGGGAAGGGTAGCAATCAGCCCCAGCATTTT
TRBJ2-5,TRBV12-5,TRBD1,CASGPAIGTGHSQETQYF,TGTGCTAGTGGACCTGCCATAGGGACAGGTCATTCCCAAGAGACCCAGTACTTC
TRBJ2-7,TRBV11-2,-,CASSYAGSPYEQYF,TGTGCCAGCAGCTATGCCGGGAGCCCCTACGAGCAGTACTTC
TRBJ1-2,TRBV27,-,CASSSLGTRNGYTF,TGTGCCAGCAGTTCCCTCGGGACTCGAAACGGCTACACCTTC
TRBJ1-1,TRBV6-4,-,CASRSGGEDTEAFF,TGTGCCAGCAGGAGTGGGGGCGAGGACACTGAAGCTTTCTTT
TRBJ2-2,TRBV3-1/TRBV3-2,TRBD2,CASSHTGTRDTGELFF,TGTGCCAGCAGCCACACCGGGACTAGGGACACCGGGGAGCTGTTTTTT
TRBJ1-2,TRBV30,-,CAWSVPGTYGYTF,TGTGCCTGGAGTGTACCAGGTACCTATGGCTACACCTTC
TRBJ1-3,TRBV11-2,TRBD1,CASSSNGQGVNTIYF,TGTGCCAGCAGCTCAAACGGACAGGGCGTTAACACCATATATTTT